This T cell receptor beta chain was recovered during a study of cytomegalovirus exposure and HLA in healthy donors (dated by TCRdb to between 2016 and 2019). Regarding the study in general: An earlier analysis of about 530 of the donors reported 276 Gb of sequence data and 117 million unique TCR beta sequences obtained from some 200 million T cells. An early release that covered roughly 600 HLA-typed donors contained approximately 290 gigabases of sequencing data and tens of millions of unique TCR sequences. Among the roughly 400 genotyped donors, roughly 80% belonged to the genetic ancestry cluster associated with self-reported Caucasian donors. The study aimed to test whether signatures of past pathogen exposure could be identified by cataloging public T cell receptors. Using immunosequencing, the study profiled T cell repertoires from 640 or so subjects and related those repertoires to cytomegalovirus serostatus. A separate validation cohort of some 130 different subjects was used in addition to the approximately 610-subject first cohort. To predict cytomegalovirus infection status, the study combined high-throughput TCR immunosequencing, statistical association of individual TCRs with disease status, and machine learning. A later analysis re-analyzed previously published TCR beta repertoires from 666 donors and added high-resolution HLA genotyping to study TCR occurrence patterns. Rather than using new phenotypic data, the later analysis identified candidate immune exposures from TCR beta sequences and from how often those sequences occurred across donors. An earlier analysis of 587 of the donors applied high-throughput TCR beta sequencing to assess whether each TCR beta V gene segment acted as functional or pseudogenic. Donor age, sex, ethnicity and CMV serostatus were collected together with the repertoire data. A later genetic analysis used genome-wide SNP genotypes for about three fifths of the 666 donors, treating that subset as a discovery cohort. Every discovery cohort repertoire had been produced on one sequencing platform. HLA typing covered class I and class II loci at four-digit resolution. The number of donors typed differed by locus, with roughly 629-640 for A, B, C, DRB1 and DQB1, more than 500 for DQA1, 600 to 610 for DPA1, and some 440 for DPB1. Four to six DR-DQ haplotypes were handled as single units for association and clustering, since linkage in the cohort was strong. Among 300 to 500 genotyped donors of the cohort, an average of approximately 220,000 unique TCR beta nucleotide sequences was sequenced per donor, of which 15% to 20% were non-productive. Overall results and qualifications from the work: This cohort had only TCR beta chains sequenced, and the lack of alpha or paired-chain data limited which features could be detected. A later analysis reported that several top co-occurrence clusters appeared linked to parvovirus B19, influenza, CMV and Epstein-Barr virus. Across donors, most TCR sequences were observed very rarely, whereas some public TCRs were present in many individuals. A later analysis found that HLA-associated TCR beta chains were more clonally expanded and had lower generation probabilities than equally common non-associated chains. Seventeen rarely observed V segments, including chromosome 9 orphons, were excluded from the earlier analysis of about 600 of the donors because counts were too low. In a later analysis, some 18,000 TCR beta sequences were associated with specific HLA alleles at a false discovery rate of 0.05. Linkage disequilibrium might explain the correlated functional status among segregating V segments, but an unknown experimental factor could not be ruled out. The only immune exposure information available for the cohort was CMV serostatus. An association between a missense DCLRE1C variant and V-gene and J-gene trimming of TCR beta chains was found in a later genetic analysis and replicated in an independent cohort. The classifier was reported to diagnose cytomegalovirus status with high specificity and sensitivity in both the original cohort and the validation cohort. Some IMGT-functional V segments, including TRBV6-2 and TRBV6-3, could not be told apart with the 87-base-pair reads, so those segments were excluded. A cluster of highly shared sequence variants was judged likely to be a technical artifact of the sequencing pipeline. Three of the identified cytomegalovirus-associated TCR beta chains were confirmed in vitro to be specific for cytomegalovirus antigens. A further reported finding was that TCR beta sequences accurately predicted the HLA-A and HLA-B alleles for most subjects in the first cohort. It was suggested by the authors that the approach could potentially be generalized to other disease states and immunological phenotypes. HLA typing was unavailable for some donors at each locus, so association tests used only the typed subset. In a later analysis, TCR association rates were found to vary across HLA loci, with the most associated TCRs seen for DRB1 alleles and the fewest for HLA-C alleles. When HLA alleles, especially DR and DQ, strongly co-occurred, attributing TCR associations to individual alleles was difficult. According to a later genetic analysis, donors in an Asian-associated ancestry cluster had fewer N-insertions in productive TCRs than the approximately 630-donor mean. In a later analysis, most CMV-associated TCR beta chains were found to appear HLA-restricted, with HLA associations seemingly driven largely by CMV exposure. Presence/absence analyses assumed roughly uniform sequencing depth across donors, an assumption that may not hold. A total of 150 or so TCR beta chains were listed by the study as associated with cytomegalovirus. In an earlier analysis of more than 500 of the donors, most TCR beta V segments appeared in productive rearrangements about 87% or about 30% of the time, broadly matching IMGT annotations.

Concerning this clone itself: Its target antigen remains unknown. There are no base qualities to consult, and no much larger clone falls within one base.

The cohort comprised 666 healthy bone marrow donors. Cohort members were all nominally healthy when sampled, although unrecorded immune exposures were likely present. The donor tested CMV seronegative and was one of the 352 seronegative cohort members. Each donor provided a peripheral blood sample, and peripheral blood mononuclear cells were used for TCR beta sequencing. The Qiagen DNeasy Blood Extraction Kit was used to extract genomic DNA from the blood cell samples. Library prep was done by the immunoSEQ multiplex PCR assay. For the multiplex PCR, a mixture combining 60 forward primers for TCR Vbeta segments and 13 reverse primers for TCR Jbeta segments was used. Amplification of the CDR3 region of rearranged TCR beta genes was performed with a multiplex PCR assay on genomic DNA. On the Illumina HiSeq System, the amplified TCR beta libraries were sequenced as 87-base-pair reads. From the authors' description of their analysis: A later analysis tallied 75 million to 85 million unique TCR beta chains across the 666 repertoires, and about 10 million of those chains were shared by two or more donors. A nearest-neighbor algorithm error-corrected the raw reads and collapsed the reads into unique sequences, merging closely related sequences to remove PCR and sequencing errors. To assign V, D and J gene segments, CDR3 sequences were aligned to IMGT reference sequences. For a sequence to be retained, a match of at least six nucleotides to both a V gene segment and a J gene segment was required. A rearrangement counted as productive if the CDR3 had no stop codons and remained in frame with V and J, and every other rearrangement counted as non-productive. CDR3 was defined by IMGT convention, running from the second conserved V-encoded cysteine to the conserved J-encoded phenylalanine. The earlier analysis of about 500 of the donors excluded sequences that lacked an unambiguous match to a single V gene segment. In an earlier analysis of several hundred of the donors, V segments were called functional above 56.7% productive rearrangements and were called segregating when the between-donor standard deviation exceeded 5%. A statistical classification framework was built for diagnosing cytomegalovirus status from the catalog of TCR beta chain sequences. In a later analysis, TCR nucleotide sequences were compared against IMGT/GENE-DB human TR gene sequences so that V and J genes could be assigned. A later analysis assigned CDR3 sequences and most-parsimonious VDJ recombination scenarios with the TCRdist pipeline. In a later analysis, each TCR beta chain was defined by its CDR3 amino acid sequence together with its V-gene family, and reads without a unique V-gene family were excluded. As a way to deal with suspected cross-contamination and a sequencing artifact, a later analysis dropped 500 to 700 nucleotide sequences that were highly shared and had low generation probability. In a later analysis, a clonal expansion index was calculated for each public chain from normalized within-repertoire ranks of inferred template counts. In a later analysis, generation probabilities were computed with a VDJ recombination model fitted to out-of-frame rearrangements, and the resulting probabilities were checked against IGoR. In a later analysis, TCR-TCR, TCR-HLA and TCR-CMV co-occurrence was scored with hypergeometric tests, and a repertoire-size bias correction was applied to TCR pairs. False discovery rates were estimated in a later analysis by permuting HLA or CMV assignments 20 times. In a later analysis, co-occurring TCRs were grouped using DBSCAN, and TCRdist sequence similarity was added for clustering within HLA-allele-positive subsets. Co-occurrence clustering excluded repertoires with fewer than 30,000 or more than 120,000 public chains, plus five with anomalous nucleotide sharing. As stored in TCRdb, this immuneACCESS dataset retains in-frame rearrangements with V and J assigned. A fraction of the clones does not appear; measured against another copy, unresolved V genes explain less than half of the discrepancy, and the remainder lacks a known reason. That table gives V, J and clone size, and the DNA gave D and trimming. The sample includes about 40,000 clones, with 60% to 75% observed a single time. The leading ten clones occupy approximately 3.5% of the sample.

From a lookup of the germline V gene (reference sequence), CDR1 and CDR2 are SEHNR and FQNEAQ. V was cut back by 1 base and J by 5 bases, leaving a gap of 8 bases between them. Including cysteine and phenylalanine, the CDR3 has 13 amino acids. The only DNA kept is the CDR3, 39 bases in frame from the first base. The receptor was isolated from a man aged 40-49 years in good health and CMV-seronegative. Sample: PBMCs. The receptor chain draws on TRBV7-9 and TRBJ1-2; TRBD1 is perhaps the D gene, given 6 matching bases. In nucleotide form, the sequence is TGTGCCAGCAGCTTAGGAGGACAGTATGGCTACACCTTC. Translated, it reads CASSLGGQYGYTF.